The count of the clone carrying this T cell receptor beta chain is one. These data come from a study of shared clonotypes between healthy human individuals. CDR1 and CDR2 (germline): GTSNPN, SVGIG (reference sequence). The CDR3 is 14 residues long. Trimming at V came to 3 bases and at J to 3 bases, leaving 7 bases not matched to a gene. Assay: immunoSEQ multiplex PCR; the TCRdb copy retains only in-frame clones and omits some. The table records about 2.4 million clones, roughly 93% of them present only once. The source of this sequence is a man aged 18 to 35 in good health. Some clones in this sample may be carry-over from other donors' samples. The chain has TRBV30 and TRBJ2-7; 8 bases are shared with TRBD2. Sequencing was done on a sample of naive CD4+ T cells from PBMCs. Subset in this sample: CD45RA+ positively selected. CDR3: CAWSRGGSIYEQYF. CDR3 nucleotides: TGTGCCTGGAGCCGGGGGGGCTCGATCTACGAGCAGTACTTC.